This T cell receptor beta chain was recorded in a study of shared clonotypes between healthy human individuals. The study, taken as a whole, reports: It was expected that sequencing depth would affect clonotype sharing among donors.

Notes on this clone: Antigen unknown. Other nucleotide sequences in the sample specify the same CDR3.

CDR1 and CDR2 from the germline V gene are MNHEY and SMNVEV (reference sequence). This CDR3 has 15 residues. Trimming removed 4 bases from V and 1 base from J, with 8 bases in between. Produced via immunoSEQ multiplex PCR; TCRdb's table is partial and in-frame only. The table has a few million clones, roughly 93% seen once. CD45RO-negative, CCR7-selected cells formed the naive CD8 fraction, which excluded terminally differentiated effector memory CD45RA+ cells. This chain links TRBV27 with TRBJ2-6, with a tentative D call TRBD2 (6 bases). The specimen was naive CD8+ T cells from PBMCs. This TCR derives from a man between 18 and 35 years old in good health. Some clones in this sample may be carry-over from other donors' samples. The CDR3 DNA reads TGTGCCAGCAGTTCACGGGGGTCTGGGGCCAACGTCCTGACTTTC. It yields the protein CASSSRGSGANVLTF.